The 15 T cell receptor beta chains in this list originate from one sample, sequenced in a study of blood T cell repertoires in COVID-19. Measured with immunoSEQ multiplex PCR; TCRdb has only the in-frame clones, and not every one. The sample has about 15,000 clones, approximately 83% seen once. The sequencing input was peripheral blood. The receptors shown here come from a human donor in a cohort sampled during active COVID-19.

The DNA for the CDR3 is TGTGCCAGCAGTCGGGGGGTCCGGGCAGGCACAGATACGCAGTATTTT. Encoded protein: CASSRGVRAGTDTQYF. This chain links TRBV6-2 or TRBV6-3 with TRBJ2-3, with TRBD2 matching over 7 bases. J gave up 1 base and V 5 bases, and 9 bases lay outside the gene matches. The CDR3 is 16 residues long. CDR1 and CDR2 (germline): MNHEY, SVGEGT.

A single count supports this clone. The chain joins TRBV10-2 to TRBJ1-1, with 8 bases identical to TRBD1. V shed 10 bases and J 1 base; nucleotides not matched to a gene: 5. This CDR3 has 13 amino acids. Germline V CDR1 and CDR2: WSHSY, SAAADI. The CDR3 DNA sequence: TGCGCCACCAACAGGGGGGGGAACACTGAAGCTTTCTTT. Its protein is CATNRGGNTEAFF.

V gene TRBV4-1 combines with J gene TRBJ2-1; TRBD1 might be the D (6 bases). V gave up 0 bases and J gave up 3 bases, with 12 bases separating them. The germline V gene encodes CDR1 MGHRA and CDR2 YSYEKL. The CDR3 is made up of 16 amino acids. DNA for the CDR3: TGCGCCAGCAGCCAAGACTGGGGGCAGTTCTACAATGAGCAGTTCTTC. The encoded protein is CASSQDWGQFYNEQFF.

The chain uses TRBV5-4 and TRBJ2-7; weak D call: TRBD1 (6 bases). The CDR3 runs 15 residues. Deletions cut 5 bases from V and 6 bases from J, with 21 bases between. Germline lookup yields CDR1 SGHNT and CDR2 YYREEE (reference sequence). CDR3 loop: CASRYGGARGSEQYF. The CDR3 DNA reads TGTGCCAGCAGGTATGGAGGTGCCAGGGGTTCCGAGCAGTACTTC.

This chain links TRBV7-9 with TRBJ2-3, with TRBD2 identical over 10 bases. The junction had 8 bases not matched to a gene; V was cut back by 1 base and J by 7 bases. Germline CDR1 is SEHNR and CDR2 is FQNEAQ (reference sequence). The CDR3 spans 16 residues. The CDR3 here is CASSLDFASGGNTQYF. CDR3 DNA sequence: TGTGCCAGCAGCTTAGATTTCGCTAGCGGGGGAAATACGCAGTATTTT.

The CDR3 DNA reads TGTGCCAGCAGTCCCGACCACAGAGACTACAATGAGCAGTTCTTC. It translates to CASSPDHRDYNEQFF. The J gene is TRBJ2-1, the V gene TRBV6-2 or TRBV6-3; D not resolved. CDR3 size: 15 residues. V gave up 5 bases and J gave up 3 bases, with 14 bases separating them. Germline lookup yields CDR1 MNHEY and CDR2 SVGEGT.

The chain is built from TRBV10-3 and TRBJ1-4, with a possible D match to TRBD1 (5 bases). Trimming removed 7 bases from V and 5 bases from J, with 11 bases in between. This CDR3 spans 13 amino acids. Germline V gene sequence: CDR1 ENHRY, CDR2 SYGVKD. The DNA for the CDR3 is TGTGCCATCACCGGGGGAAGGAATGAAAAACTGTTTTTT. This encodes CAITGGRNEKLFF.

This clone came up a few times. This chain joins TRBV2 and TRBJ2-4, with 8 nucleotides matching TRBD1. This CDR3 contains 14 residues. The germline V gene encodes CDR1 SNHLY and CDR2 FYNNEI. The V and J ends lost 7 bases and 9 bases, in that order; junction bases with no gene match: 11. The CDR3 here is CASKTGATTSIQYF. The CDR3 region has the DNA TGTGCCAGCAAGACAGGGGCGACAACAAGCATTCAGTACTTC. Based on the CDR3 plus reference TRBV2 and TRBJ2-4, the full variable domain is EPEVTQTPSHQVTQMGQEVILRCVPISNHLYFYWYRQILGQKVEFLVSFYNNEISEKSEIFDDQFSVERPDGSNFTLKIRSTKLEDSAMYFCASKTGATTSIQYFGAGTRLSVL.

Judged by abundance, this clone is hyperexpanded. The chain is built from TRBV2 and TRBJ2-7, with 12 bases matching TRBD2. This CDR3 region has 16 residues. From germline, CDR1 is SNHLY and CDR2 FYNNEI. Trimming cost V 8 bases and J 4 bases; bases outside gene matches: 12. The CDR3 DNA reads as TGTGCCAGCGCCACTAGCGGGGGGTTCCGACTATACGAGCAGTACTTC. As protein: CASATSGGFRLYEQYF.

V gene TRBV2 combines with J gene TRBJ1-1; D ambiguous. The CDR3 has 12 residues. The germline gives CDR1 SNHLY, CDR2 FYNNEI. Trimming removed 0 bases from V and 5 bases from J, with 4 bases in between. CDR3 in amino acids: CASSEAATEAFF. The CDR3 DNA reads TGTGCCAGCAGTGAAGCCGCGACTGAAGCTTTCTTT.

This clone was detected once. The V and J genes are TRBV5-5 and TRBJ1-6; no clear D. Trimming pared 3 bases from V and 8 bases from J, leaving 12 bases between. This CDR3 contains 14 residues. The germline CDR1 and CDR2 sequences are SGHKS and YYEKEE (reference sequence). Here the CDR3 DNA reads TGTGCCAGCAGCTCTCGGCAGGCCTATTCACCCCTCCACTTT. Its translation: CASSSRQAYSPLHF.

This clone was detected only once. The chain joins TRBV7-2 to TRBJ1-1; 7 positions match TRBD1. This CDR3 contains 15 residues. V was clipped by 2 bases and J by 4 bases; unmatched bases: 7. CDR1 is SGHTA, CDR2 FQGNSA, per germline. The DNA for the CDR3 is TGTGCCAGCAGCTTACAACAGGGGCGGCCCACTGAAGCTTTCTTT. The encoded protein is CASSLQQGRPTEAFF.

This sequence joins TRBV4-3 and TRBJ1-2; D unresolved. The CDR3 runs 13 residues. The germline V gene has CDR1 LGHNA and CDR2 YSLEER. The germline V and J ends were trimmed by 4 bases and 6 bases, with 12 bases remaining between them. Written as DNA, the CDR3 is TGCGCCAGCAGCCCCCGGGAACGTCATGGCTACACCTTC. It specifies CASSPRERHGYTF.

V gene TRBV5-1 combines with J gene TRBJ2-5, with 8 bases lining up with TRBD2. The V gene end was trimmed by 4 bases and the J gene end by 5 bases; junction bases not matched to a gene: 10. This CDR3 contains 15 residues. The V gene's germline CDR1 is SGHRS and CDR2 YFSETQ. DNA of the CDR3: TGCGCCAGCAGCCGGGTGGGGACTAGGGGGGAGACCCAGTACTTC. Protein: CASSRVGTRGETQYF. The full variable domain, completed using reference TRBV5-1 and TRBJ2-5, is KAGVTQTPRYLIKTRGQQVTLSCSPISGHRSVSWYQQTPGQGLQFLFEYFSETQRNKGNFPGRFSGRQFSNSRSEMNVSTLELGDSALYLCASSRVGTRGETQYFGPGTRLLVL.

The chain links TRBV6-6 to TRBJ2-2; the match to TRBD2 covers 14 bases. The CDR3 contains 16 residues. Trimming at V came to 8 bases and at J to 2 bases, leaving 4 bases not matched to a gene. The germline CDR1 and CDR2 sequences are MNHNY and SVGAGI (reference sequence). CDR3 in DNA: TGTGCCAGCGGAGGACTAGCGGGGGGTAACACCGGGGAGCTGTTTTTT. It specifies CASGGLAGGNTGELFF.